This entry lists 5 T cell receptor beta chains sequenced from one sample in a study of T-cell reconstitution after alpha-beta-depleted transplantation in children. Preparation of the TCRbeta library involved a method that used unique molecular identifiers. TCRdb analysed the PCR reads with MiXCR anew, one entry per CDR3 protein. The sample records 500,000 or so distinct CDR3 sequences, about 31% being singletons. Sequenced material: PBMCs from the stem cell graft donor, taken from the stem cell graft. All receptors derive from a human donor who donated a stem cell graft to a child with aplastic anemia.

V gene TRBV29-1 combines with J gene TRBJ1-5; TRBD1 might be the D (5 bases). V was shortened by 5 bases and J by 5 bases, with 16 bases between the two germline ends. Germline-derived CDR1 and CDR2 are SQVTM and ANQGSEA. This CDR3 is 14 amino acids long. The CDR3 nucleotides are TGCAGCGTTCGACAGACCGCCGTGGATCAGCCCCAGCATTTT. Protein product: CSVRQTAVDQPQHF.

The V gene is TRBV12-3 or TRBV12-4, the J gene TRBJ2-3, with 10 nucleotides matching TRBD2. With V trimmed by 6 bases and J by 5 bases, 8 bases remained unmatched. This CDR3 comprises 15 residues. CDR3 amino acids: CASRPGLARGDTQYF. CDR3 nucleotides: TGTGCCAGCAGGCCGGGACTAGCGCGGGGAGATACGCAGTATTTT.

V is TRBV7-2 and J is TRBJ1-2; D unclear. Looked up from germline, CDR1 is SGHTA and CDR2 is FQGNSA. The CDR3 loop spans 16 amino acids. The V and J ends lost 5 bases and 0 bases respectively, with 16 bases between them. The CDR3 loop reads CASSPTRGPSNYGYTF. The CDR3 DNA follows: TGTGCCAGCAGCCCCACGCGGGGTCCGTCTAACTATGGCTACACCTTC.

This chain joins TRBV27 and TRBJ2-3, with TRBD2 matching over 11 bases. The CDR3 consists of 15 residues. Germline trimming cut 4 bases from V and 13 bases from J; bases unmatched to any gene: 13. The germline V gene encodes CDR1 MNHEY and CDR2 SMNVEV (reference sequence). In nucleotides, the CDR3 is TGTGCCAGCAGTTCCAGACTAGCGGGACTTCTTAGGGAGTATTTT. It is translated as CASSSRLAGLLREYF.

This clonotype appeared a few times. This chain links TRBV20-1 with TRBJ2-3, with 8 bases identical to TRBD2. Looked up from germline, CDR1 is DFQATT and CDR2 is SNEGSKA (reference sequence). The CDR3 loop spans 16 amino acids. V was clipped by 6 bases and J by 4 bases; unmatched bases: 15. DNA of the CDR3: TGCAGTGCGTCTCGTTTCGGGAGGGGGGGGGCAGATACGCAGTATTTT. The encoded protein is CSASRFGRGGADTQYF.